The source of this T cell receptor (beta chain) is a study of regulatory T cells in long-lasting Graves disease. General study results and limits: Few sampled subjects may have lowered accuracy. Segments TRBV28, TRBJ1-2 and TRBJ2-5 showed preferential usage in persistent disease.

Germline CDR1 is GTSNPN and CDR2 is SVGIG (reference sequence). The CDR3 sequence is 13 residues long. Trimming pared 4 bases from V and 6 bases from J, leaving 12 bases between. This clonotype has at least ten counts. Its antigen is undetermined. Time point indicated: newly diagnosed GD, antithyroid drugs for less than 3 months. The TCR library used RNA extracted from PBMCs. In this cohort, patients came from an endocrinology department located in Xi'an, China. Arm-PCR with iRepertoire HTBI primers amplified the CDR3 regions for these TCR beta libraries. Authors' analysis steps: Identified segments across samples numbered some 62 TRBV and more than 11 TRBJ. TCRdb independently ran MiXCR on the multiplex PCR reads; one entry per CDR3 protein. The V and J calls and clone size are TCRdb's, not the authors'. The data show around 250,000 distinct CDR3 sequences, with around 20% seen just once and about 15% held by the top ten.

The sequencing used peripheral blood mononuclear cells (PBMCs), collected at new diagnosis, from a patient treated with antithyroid drugs. The sequence was collected from a female donor with Graves disease. This chain uses TRBV30 with TRBJ1-4; D perhaps matches TRBD1 (5 bases). In DNA, the CDR3 is TGTGCCTGGAAGTCGGGGGATCATGAAAAACTGTTTTTT. Translation gives CAWKSGDHEKLFF.